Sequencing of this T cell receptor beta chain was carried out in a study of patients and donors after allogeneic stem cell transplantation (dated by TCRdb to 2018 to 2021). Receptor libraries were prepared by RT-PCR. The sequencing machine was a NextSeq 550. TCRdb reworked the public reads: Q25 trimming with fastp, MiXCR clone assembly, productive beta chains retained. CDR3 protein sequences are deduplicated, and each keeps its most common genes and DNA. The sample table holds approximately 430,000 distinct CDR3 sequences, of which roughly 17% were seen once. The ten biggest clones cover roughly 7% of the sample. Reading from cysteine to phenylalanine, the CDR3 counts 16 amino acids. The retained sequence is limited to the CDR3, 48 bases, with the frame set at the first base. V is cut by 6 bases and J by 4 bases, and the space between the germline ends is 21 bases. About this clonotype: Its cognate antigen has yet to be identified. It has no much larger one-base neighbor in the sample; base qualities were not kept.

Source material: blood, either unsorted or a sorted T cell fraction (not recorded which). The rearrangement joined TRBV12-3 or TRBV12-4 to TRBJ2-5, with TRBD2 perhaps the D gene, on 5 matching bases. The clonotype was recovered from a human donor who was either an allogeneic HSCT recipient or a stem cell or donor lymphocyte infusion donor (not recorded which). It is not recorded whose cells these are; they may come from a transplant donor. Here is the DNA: TGTGCCAGCAGGAGAGGGAGCCCTCGAGGAGGAGAGACCCAGTACTTC. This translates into CASRRGSPRGGETQYF.